These 28 T cell receptor beta chains were sequenced from one sample in a study of T cell responses to AZD1222 COVID-19 vaccine. Using immunoSEQ multiplex PCR, the repertoire was profiled, and TCRdb retains in-frame clones only, with some absent. This table has more than 100,000 clones, roughly 90% appearing once. The material was peripheral blood, obtained on day 0 of AZD1222 vaccination. The receptors come from an adult in good health.

In this sample, this clone turned up once. V is TRBV11-3 and J is TRBJ2-7, with D possibly being TRBD1 or TRBD2 (5 bases each). V was trimmed by 3 bases and J by 0 bases, leaving 6 bases between them. This CDR3 is built from 13 residues. Germline CDR1 reads SGHNT; CDR2 reads YENEEA. CDR3 protein: CASSFGTSYEQYF. The CDR3 nucleotides read TGTGCCAGCAGCTTTGGGACCTCCTACGAGCAGTACTTC.

The V call is TRBV28, the J call TRBJ1-2; D call uncertain. The ends were cut back, 3 bases at V and 7 bases at J, with 6 bases in the middle. The CDR3 sequence is 11 residues long. In germline, CDR1 is MDHEN, CDR2 SYDVKM. This chain's CDR3 is CASSFTGGYTF. The CDR3 nucleotides are TGTGCCAGCAGTTTTACGGGTGGCTACACCTTC.

The chain couples TRBV6-5 to TRBJ2-7, with TRBD1 as a possible D gene (5 bases). CDR3 length equals 15 residues. With 2 bases removed from V and 4 bases from J, the gap between germline ends came to 15 bases. Germline-derived CDR1 and CDR2 are MNHEY and SVGAGI. The CDR3 DNA reads as TGTGCCAGCAGTTACACAGGTTCCTACGTGTACGAGCAGTACTTC. Translation gives CASSYTGSYVYEQYF.

This clone was picked up one time. The chain links TRBV7-2 to TRBJ1-6; D may be TRBD1 (5 bases). CDR1 and CDR2 from the germline V gene are SGHTA and FQGNSA. This CDR3 spans 17 amino acids. Trimming left V 1 base short and J 10 bases short, with 20 bases between. The CDR3 reads CASSLVTGGAISSPLHF. DNA of the CDR3: TGTGCCAGCAGCTTAGTTACAGGAGGAGCTATAAGCTCACCCCTCCACTTT.

The chain has TRBV28 and TRBJ1-4; a weak D match, TRBD1 (5 bases). V was clipped by 6 bases and J by 5 bases, with 16 bases between them. This CDR3 comprises 15 residues. Germline V lookup: CDR1 MDHEN, CDR2 SYDVKM. Here the CDR3 reads CASRSALDKNEKLFF. The CDR3 nucleotides read TGTGCCAGCAGATCCGCTCTGGACAAGAATGAAAAACTGTTTTTT.

The table lists this clone with a count of one. The chain has TRBV6-6 and TRBJ1-4; D gene unclear. Germline CDR1 MNHNY, CDR2 SVGAGI (reference sequence). The ends were cut back, 5 bases at V and 0 bases at J, with 16 bases in the middle. The CDR3 sequence is 17 residues long. The CDR3 nucleotides are TGTGCCAGCAGTCTCGACACGACGATCACAACTAATGAAAAACTGTTTTTT. Protein sequence: CASSLDTTITTNEKLFF.

The J gene is TRBJ1-5, the V gene TRBV2; 10 positions match TRBD1. Germline CDR1 is SNHLY and CDR2 is FYNNEI. Germline trimming cut 6 bases from V and 5 bases from J; bases unmatched to any gene: 4. This CDR3 comprises 14 residues. For the CDR3, the DNA is TGTGCCAGCAGGGGGACAGGGGAATATCAGCCCCAGCATTTT. Its protein product is CASRGTGEYQPQHF.

V usage is TRBV27 and J usage is TRBJ2-7, with TRBD2 matching over 11 bases. The CDR3 totals 15 residues. Germline values: CDR1 MNHEY, CDR2 SMNVEV (reference sequence). Unmatched junction bases numbered 5, after V lost 5 bases and J lost 2 bases. CDR3 residues: CASSTGLAEAYEQYF. CDR3 nucleotides: TGTGCCAGCAGTACGGGACTAGCGGAGGCCTACGAGCAGTACTTC.

This chain connects TRBV7-9 to TRBJ1-2; tentative D call: TRBD1 (5 bases). Germline CDR1 reads SEHNR; CDR2 reads FQNEAQ (reference sequence). Deletions cut 5 bases from V and 1 base from J, with 5 bases between. CDR3 length: 12 residues. The CDR3 region is CASSGHNYGYTF. The CDR3 region has the DNA TGTGCCAGCAGCGGACATAACTATGGCTACACCTTC.

This chain uses TRBV7-9 with TRBJ1-5; no firm D call. Germline V gene data show CDR1 as SEHNR and CDR2 as FQNEAQ (reference sequence). The V and J ends lost 0 bases and 2 bases respectively, with 5 bases between them. The CDR3 length is 14 residues. CDR3 sequence reads: CASSLAPGNQPQHF. The CDR3 DNA sequence: TGTGCCAGCAGCTTAGCGCCAGGCAATCAGCCCCAGCATTTT.

V gene TRBV3-1 (or the pseudogene TRBV3-2) combines with J gene TRBJ1-2; TRBD1 is a possible D gene (6 bases). The CDR3 loop spans 16 amino acids. The V gene lost 4 bases and the J gene lost 5 bases, with 20 bases spanning the gap. The germline gives CDR1 LGHDT, CDR2 YNNKEL (reference sequence). In DNA, the CDR3 is TGTGCCAGCAGCCCCAAGGGAGGGGGGGCTAGTTATGGCTACACCTTC. Protein: CASSPKGGGASYGYTF.

A single count supports this clone. The V gene is TRBV5-6, the J gene TRBJ1-5, with D unresolved. Trimming cost V 2 bases and J 0 bases, with 6 bases left between them. The CDR3 contains 14 residues. Germline assignment: CDR1 SGHDT and CDR2 YYEEEE. The CDR3 protein is CASSFGHSNQPQHF. The CDR3 DNA is TGTGCCAGCAGCTTTGGTCATAGCAATCAGCCCCAGCATTTT.

The V and J genes are TRBV4-1 and TRBJ1-1; 8 bases align to TRBD1. The CDR3 totals 16 residues. Germline V gene data show CDR1 as MGHRA and CDR2 as YSYEKL. Trimming at V came to 2 bases and at J to 1 base, leaving 6 bases not matched to a gene. This chain's CDR3 is CASSQMYRGENTEAFF. CDR3 nucleotide sequence: TGCGCCAGCAGCCAAATGTACAGGGGGGAGAACACTGAAGCTTTCTTT.

The rearrangement links TRBV28 to TRBJ1-4; 8 bases are a match to TRBD1. The J segment lost 6 bases and the V segment lost 5 bases, leaving 8 bases of the junction unmatched. The CDR3 is 15 residues long. CDR1 and CDR2 (germline): MDHEN, SYDVKM. The CDR3 coding sequence is TGTGCCAGCAGTCCTCTACAGGGGGGTGATGAAAAACTGTTTTTT. Protein: CASSPLQGGDEKLFF.

The chain links TRBV3-1 (or the pseudogene TRBV3-2) to TRBJ2-7; 12 nucleotides agree with TRBD1. CDR3 length equals 15 residues. Germline trimming cut 5 bases from V and 4 bases from J; bases unmatched to any gene: 6. The germline CDR1 and CDR2 sequences are LGHDT and YNNKEL (reference sequence). CDR3 in amino acids: CASSSGTGGGYEQYF. The CDR3 DNA sequence: TGTGCCAGCAGCTCCGGGACAGGGGGCGGGTACGAGCAGTACTTC.

This clone was observed a single time. The chain combines TRBV10-3 with TRBJ1-3; TRBD1 aligns across 9 bases. The V and J ends lost 2 bases and 2 bases, in that order; junction bases with no gene match: 1. The CDR3 is 15 residues long. Germline V gives CDR1 ENHRY, CDR2 SYGVKD. CDR3 amino acids: CAISETGGAGNTIYF. DNA for the CDR3: TGTGCCATCAGTGAGACAGGGGGCGCTGGAAACACCATATATTTT.

The chain has TRBV18 and TRBJ2-7, with D tentatively TRBD1 or TRBD2 (6 bases each). CDR1 and CDR2 (germline): KGHSH, LQKENI. The ends were cut back, 4 bases at V and 5 bases at J, with 12 bases in the middle. CDR3 length equals 13 residues. Written as DNA, the CDR3 is TGTGCCAGCTCACTGACACGGGGGCACGAGCAGTACTTC. Amino acids: CASSLTRGHEQYF.

The chain uses TRBV7-9 and TRBJ2-5, with 8 nucleotides matching TRBD1. The CDR3 is 15 residues long. In germline, CDR1 is SEHNR, CDR2 FQNEAQ (reference sequence). J was trimmed by 1 base and V by 6 bases; bases with no gene match: 7. The CDR3 DNA reads TGTGCCAGCAGAATCGGGACAGGAATCCAAGAGACCCAGTACTTC. Protein: CASRIGTGIQETQYF.

The V and J genes are TRBV5-1 and TRBJ1-2, with D maybe TRBD1 (6 bases). The V end was cut by 0 bases, the J end by 7 bases, with 13 bases between. Germline CDR1 is SGHRS and CDR2 is YFSETQ. CDR3 length equals 14 residues. CDR3 residues: CASSLGNLQGGYTF. For the CDR3, the DNA is TGCGCCAGCAGCTTGGGAAACCTACAGGGTGGCTACACCTTC.

V gene TRBV27 combines with J gene TRBJ1-1; D might be TRBD1 (6 bases). V was cut by 4 bases and J by 3 bases, with 18 bases left in between. Germline V gene sequence: CDR1 MNHEY, CDR2 SMNVEV (reference sequence). The CDR3 totals 16 residues. CDR3 in DNA: TGTGCCAGCAGTTCAAGGGGGGCAACGCCGGACACTGAAGCTTTCTTT. Residues: CASSSRGATPDTEAFF.

The chain is built from TRBV7-8 and TRBJ2-2, with 9 bases identical to TRBD2. The CDR3 extends over 17 amino acids. The V segment lost 3 bases and the J segment 2 bases; nucleotides outside the gene matches: 7. CDR1 and CDR2 (germline): SGHVS, FQNEAQ. The CDR3 bases are TGTGCCAGCAGCTTCCCTTATAGCGGGGGCAACACCGGGGAGCTGTTTTTT. Protein product: CASSFPYSGGNTGELFF.

J is TRBJ2-1 and V is TRBV6-5; the D gene is possibly TRBD1 (5 bases). Germline V CDR1 and CDR2: MNHEY, SVGAGI. Deletions cut 6 bases from V and 7 bases from J, with 16 bases between. The CDR3 is 14 residues long. DNA for the CDR3: TGTGCCAGCAGCTCTGGGGCCGGAAGGAATGAGCAGTTCTTC. Amino acid sequence: CASSSGAGRNEQFF.

The V gene is TRBV5-6, the J gene TRBJ2-7; D uncertain. CDR1 SGHDT and CDR2 YYEEEE come from the germline V gene. The V end lost 5 bases, the J end lost 0 bases, and 21 bases lay between the germline ends. CDR3 length: 17 residues. In DNA form, the CDR3 reads TGTGCCAGCAGTACGCGGACCAACTGGGCAGACTCCTACGAGCAGTACTTC. Protein product: CASSTRTNWADSYEQYF.

Here the CDR3 reads CASSYASGSSGNTIYF. DNA of the CDR3: TGCGCCAGCAGTTATGCCTCGGGGAGCTCTGGAAACACCATATATTTT. The chain carries TRBV5-1 and TRBJ1-3; no clear D. This CDR3 is built from 16 residues. Germline loops: CDR1 SGHRS, CDR2 YFSETQ. V was pared by 5 bases and J by 0 bases, with 15 bases between.

The genes are TRBV4-1 and TRBJ2-7, with TRBD2 matching over 11 bases. Germline loops: CDR1 MGHRA, CDR2 YSYEKL. CDR3 length: 16 residues. J was trimmed by 2 bases and V by 4 bases; bases with no gene match: 7. The CDR3 nucleotides are TGCGCCAGCAGCCCTCAGTTAGCGGGAGGGCCCTACGAGCAGTACTTC. This sequence encodes CASSPQLAGGPYEQYF.

The chain is built from TRBV10-3 and TRBJ1-6; D may be TRBD1 (5 bases). The CDR3 consists of 16 residues. Between the trimmed V and J ends, which lost 8 bases and 11 bases, there was a span of 25 bases. CDR1 and CDR2 from the germline V gene are ENHRY and SYGVKD. The CDR3, as DNA: TGTGCCATCCGCGAGGGACCCTCGACAGAGCGGGCACCCCTCCACTTT. This gives the protein CAIREGPSTERAPLHF.

This sequence joins TRBV6-5 and TRBJ1-6, with D tentatively TRBD1 (5 bases). CDR1 MNHEY and CDR2 SVGAGI come from the germline V gene. This CDR3 comprises 14 residues. V lost 10 bases, J lost 8 bases, and 18 bases lay in between. CDR3 DNA: TGTGCCACCCAGTTGGTCTCGGGGGATTCACCCCTCCACTTT. This translates into CATQLVSGDSPLHF.

The V gene is TRBV18, the J gene TRBJ1-1; D remains ambiguous. The CDR3 is 15 residues long. Trimming removed 2 bases at V and 1 base at J, with 11 bases between. Germline values: CDR1 KGHSH, CDR2 LQKENI. The CDR3 loop is CASSPGYRENTEAFF. The CDR3 bases are TGTGCCAGCTCACCAGGGTATCGGGAGAACACTGAAGCTTTCTTT.